This T cell receptor beta chain was identified during a study of regulatory dendritic cells for organ transplantation. Background on the study: Regulatory dendritic cells were monocyte-derived, receiving vitamin D3 on days 0 and 4 and IL-10 on day 4. Study outcomes and limitations: Mature dendritic cells appeared to drive more memory CD8+ clonal expansion than regulatory ones.

Libraries were prepared by immunoSEQ multiplex PCR; TCRdb keeps only in-frame clonotypes and omits some of them. This table holds 9,500 to 15,000 clones, around 62% found once. This clone was detected a few times. The antigen remains unidentified. Trimming left V 7 bases short and J 1 base short, with 10 bases between. Germline V lookup: CDR1 MNHNS, CDR2 SASEGT. The CDR3 consists of 13 residues. Sorted subsets were CFSE-labeled and cultured approximately 5 days with allogeneic dendritic cells. Naive CD45RA+ and memory CD45RO+ CD4+ or CD8+ T cells were FACS-sorted. The J gene is TRBJ1-1, the V gene TRBV6-1; D is uncertain. This TCR was recovered from a human donor in good health. The sequencing sample was made of naive CD8+ T cells from blood cultured with dendritic cells. Subset here: CD45RA+ naive T cells. DNA of the CDR3: TGTGCCAGCACCCGATCCGGGAACACTGAAGCTTTCTTT. Translation: CASTRSGNTEAFF.